This TCR beta chain is from a study of blood T cell repertoires in COVID-19 (dated by TCRdb to about 2020). Background on the whole study: Collaborator samples came from the United States, Italy and Spain and covered acute and convalescent phases of COVID-19. The material from the prospective study consisted of cDNA or gDNA derived from T cells, B-cell-depleted T cells, or PBMCs. Where available, HLA class I and class II types were taken from metadata supplied by the sample provider and were not determined by assay-based typing. The dataset comprised deeply sampled blood TCRbeta repertoires from subjects exposed to, actively infected with, or recovered from COVID-19. Nearly every sample came with metadata listing a de-identified subject ID, COVID-19 status, age in years and sex. The repertoires were made available in a free public database intended to serve as a resource for research on the immune response to SARS-CoV-2. The samples were drawn from the first 160 participants of the ongoing ImmuneRACE study and from over a thousand subjects provided by 6 global collaborators.

As encoded in the germline V gene (reference sequence), CDR1 is MNHEY while CDR2 is SMNVEV. V sheds 5 bases and J sheds 0 bases, leaving 14 bases between their ends. Including cysteine and phenylalanine, the CDR3 has 16 amino acids. Here the CDR3 DNA is all that survives: 48 bases in frame from base 1. On this clone: This clone's antigen is unknown. Base quality data are lacking; no much larger clone is found one base away.

Whole blood was collected in K2EDTA tubes by collaborating institutions according to the institutions' own protocols. For TCRbeta analysis, collaborators shipped samples as frozen whole blood, isolated PBMCs, or DNA extracted from either of those sample types. Points the paper makes about the study in general: The quantity of clinical and demographic metadata differed by source and by participant and was supplied without curation.

TCRbeta CDR3 regions were amplified from genomic DNA by means of the immunoSEQ Assay, a bias-controlled multiplex PCR. The authors processed their data as follows. Nucleated cell counts per sample were estimated from amplification of reference gene primers within the assay. To quantify the absolute abundance of each unique TCRbeta CDR3 rearrangement, sequence reads were collapsed and filtered. For each sample, productive Simpson clonality was calculated as the square root of Simpson's diversity index across productive rearrangements. TCRdb re-hosts the immuneACCESS table, in-frame sequences only. Its copies lack some clones; in the studies checked, an unresolved V gene accounts for under half of them, and the cause for the rest is not known. Clone size and V and J calls were adopted from that table, with D and trimming inferred from the DNA. The sample table lists fewer than 150,000 clones, around three quarters of them with a count of one. 6.2% of the sample is in the top ten clones.

The rearrangement combines TRBV27 with TRBJ2-1; the D gene identity is not certain. The origin of this receptor is a man aged 70 or older with acute or convalescent COVID-19. Sequenced sample: peripheral blood. The CDR3 amino acid sequence is: CASSLLHSSSYNEQFF. The nucleotide sequence reads as follows: TGTGCCAGCAGTCTCCTTCACTCGAGCTCCTACAATGAGCAGTTCTTC.